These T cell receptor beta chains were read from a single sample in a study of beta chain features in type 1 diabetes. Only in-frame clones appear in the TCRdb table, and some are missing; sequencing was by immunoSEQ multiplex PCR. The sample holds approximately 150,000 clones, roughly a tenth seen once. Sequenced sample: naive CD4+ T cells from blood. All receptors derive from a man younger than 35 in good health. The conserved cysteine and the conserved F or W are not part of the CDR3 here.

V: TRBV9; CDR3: ASSESGLAGGYEQY
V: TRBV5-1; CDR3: ASSPPGVGEKLF
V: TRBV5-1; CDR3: ASSPDRAETQY
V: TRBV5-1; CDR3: ASSLGPQETQY
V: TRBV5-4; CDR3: ASSWGDGPRYEQY
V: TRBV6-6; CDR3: ASTSGTNEKLF
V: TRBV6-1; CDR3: ASGRAF
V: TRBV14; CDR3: ASSPPGWEETQY
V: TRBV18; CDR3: ASSPPEAGAGYT
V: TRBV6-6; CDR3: ASRRTANTEAF
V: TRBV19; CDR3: ASTRGHTYNSPLH
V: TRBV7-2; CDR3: ASGRGVPSGANVLT
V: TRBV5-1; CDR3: ASSLRGGRTEAF
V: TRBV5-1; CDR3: ASSLVAGVGEQY
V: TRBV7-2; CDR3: ASSVSGGYTDTQY